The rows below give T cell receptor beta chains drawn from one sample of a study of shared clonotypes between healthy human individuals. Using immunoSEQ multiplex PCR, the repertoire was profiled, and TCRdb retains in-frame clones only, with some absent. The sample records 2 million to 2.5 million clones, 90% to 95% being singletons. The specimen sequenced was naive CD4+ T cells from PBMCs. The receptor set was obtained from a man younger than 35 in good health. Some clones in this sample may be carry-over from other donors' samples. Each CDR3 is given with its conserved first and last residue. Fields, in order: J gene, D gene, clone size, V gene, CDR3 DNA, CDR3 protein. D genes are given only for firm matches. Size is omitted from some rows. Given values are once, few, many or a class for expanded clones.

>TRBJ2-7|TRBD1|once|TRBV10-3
TGTGCCATCGGCAGGACAGGGTTCACCTACGAGCAGTACTTC
CAIGRTGFTYEQYF
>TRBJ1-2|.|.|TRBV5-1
TGCGCCAGCAGCCCGTCCGGGTCTCCTGGGTATGGCTACACCTTC
CASSPSGSPGYGYTF
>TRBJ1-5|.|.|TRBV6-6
TGTGCCAGCAGTGGCGCGACAGGAGGCAGCAATCAGCCCCAGCATTTT
CASSGATGGSNQPQHF
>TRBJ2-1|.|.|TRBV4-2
TGTGCCAGCAGCCAAAGGGGCTTTGAGCAGTTCTTC
CASSQRGFEQFF
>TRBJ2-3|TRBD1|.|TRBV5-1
TGCGCCAGCAGCCTCGGGACAGCCACAGATACGCAGTATTTT
CASSLGTATDTQYF
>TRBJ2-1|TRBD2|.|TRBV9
TGTGCCAGCAGCGTAGGGGCTAGCGGGAGGAATGAGCAGTTCTTC
CASSVGASGRNEQFF
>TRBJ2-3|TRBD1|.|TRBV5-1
TGCGCCAGCAGCTTACAGGGGGCTAGGGCAGATACGCAGTATTTT
CASSLQGARADTQYF
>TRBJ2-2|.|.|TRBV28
TGTGCCAGCAGTTATGGTAGGCAGAACACCGGGGAGCTGTTTTTT
CASSYGRQNTGELFF
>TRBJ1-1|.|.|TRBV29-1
TGCAGCGTTGAAATGCAGGGGTTAACTGAAGCTTTCTTT
CSVEMQGLTEAFF
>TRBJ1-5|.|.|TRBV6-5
TGTGCCAGCAGCCTAAACGGGGGTGACAATCAGCCCCAGCATTTT
CASSLNGGDNQPQHF
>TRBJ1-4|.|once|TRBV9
TGTGCCAGCAGCGTAGATGTGGGTAATGAAAAACTGTTTTTT
CASSVDVGNEKLFF
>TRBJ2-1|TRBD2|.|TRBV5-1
TGCGCCAGCTCAAAGACCCCCGGGACTACTTCCTACAATGAGCAGTTCTTC
CASSKTPGTTSYNEQFF
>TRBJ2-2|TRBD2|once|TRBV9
TGTGCCAGCAGCGCAAGCTTCGGGACTAGCGGGAGGAGCACCGGGGAGCTGTTTTTT
CASSASFGTSGRSTGELFF
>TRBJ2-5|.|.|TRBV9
TGTGCCAGCAGCTTCAGGGGGGGCACCCCCGGGGAGACCCAGTACTTC
CASSFRGGTPGETQYF
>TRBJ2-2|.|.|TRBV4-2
TGTGCCAGCAGCCAAGTGAGGGACGTCGGGGAGCTGTTTTTT
CASSQVRDVGELFF
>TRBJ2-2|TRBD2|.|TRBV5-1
TGCGCCAGCAGCTTTAGCGGGCTCACCGGGGAGCTGTTTTTT
CASSFSGLTGELFF
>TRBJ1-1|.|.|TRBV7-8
TGTGCCAGCAGCTCTTTACAGCCGGTGAACACTGAAGCTTTCTTT
CASSSLQPVNTEAFF
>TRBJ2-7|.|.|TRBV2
TGTGCCAGCAGCCAAGGGGGGGGCAGGTACGAGCAGTACTTC
CASSQGGGRYEQYF
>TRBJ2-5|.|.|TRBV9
TGTGCCAGCAGCCGTGTCGAAGAGACCCAGTACTTC
CASSRVEETQYF
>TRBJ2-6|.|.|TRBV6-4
TGTGCCAGCAGCGCAAAGCGGGCCTCTGGGGCCAACGTCCTGACTTTC
CASSAKRASGANVLTF
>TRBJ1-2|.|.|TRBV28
TGTGCCAGCAGTTTGCTCGGGGGTTACTATGGCTACACCTTC
CASSLLGGYYGYTF
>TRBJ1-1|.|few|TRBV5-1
TGCGCCAGCAGCTTGGACAGATTGAACACTGAAGCTTTCTTT
CASSLDRLNTEAFF
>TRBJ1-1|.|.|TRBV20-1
TGCAGTGCAGCCGGGAACACTGAAGCTTTCTTT
CSAAGNTEAFF
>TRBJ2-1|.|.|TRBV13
TGTGCCAGCAGCTTAAGGGGAGTCGGCAATGAGCAGTTCTTC
CASSLRGVGNEQFF
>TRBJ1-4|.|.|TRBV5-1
TGCGCCAGCAGTAGGAGGGTTAATGAAAAACTGTTTTTT
CASSRRVNEKLFF
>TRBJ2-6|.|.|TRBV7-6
TGTGCCAGCAGCTTAGCCCAAGGGGCCAACGTCCTGACTTTC
CASSLAQGANVLTF
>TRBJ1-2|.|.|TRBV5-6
TGTGCCAGCAGCTTGGCGTCAACTGGCTATGGCTACACCTTC
CASSLASTGYGYTF
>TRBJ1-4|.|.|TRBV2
TGTGCCAGCAGGGGCCAGACTAATGAAAAACTGTTTTTT
CASRGQTNEKLFF
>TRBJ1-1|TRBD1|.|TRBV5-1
TGCGCCAGCAGCGCGTCAACAGGGGTGAACACTGAAGCTTTCTTT
CASSASTGVNTEAFF
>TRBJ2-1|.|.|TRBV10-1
TGCGCCAGCAGTGAGTCCCTTTCGTACAATGAGCAGTTCTTC
CASSESLSYNEQFF
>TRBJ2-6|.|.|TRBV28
TGTGCCAGCACCCCTCAGACAGCTGGGGCCAACGTCCTGACTTTC
CASTPQTAGANVLTF
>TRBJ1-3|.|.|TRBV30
TGTGCCTGGAGTCTCAATACGGGAAACACCATATATTTT
CAWSLNTGNTIYF
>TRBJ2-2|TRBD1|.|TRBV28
TGTGCCAGCAAAGGTGGGTCGGGACAGTTCCTAATGGGGACCGGGGAGCTGTTTTTT
CASKGGSGQFLMGTGELFF
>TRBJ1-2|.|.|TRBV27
TGTGCCAGCAGTCCAAAGTCCCCAGGCCTATACTATGGCTACACCTTC
CASSPKSPGLYYGYTF
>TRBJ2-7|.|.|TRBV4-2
TGTGCCAGCAGCCAGGAAGGAGCCGTGTCCTTGTACGAGCAGTACTTC
CASSQEGAVSLYEQYF
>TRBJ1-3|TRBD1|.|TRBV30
TGTGCCTGGAGCAGGGGGTACGGAAACACCATATATTTT
CAWSRGYGNTIYF
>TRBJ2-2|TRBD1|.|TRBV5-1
TGCGCCAGCAGCTTGCTGGCAGGGGGCAACACCGGGGAGCTGTTTTTT
CASSLLAGGNTGELFF
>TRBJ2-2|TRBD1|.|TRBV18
TGTGCCAGCTCACCATCTGTACCCGGACAGGGTGTATCCGGGGAGCTGTTTTTT
CASSPSVPGQGVSGELFF
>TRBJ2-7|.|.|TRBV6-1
TGTGCCAGCAGTCTATCCACCGGAGAGCAGTACTTC
CASSLSTGEQYF
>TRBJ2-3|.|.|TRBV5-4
TGTGCCAGCAGGGACGGCAGCGAGGGGGGGGATACGCAGTATTTT
CASRDGSEGGDTQYF
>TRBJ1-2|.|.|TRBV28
TGTGCCAGCAGTTTATCGCCGGAAAGCTATGGCTACACCTTC
CASSLSPESYGYTF
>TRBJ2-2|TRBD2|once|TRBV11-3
TGTGCCAGCAGCTTTTCGGGACTAGCGGACAACACCGGGGAGCTGTTTTTT
CASSFSGLADNTGELFF
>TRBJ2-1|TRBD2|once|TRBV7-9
TGTGCCAGCAGCTTAAGGCTAGCGGGAGTTCCCGATGAGCAGTTCTTC
CASSLRLAGVPDEQFF
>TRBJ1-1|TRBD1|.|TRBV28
TGTGCCAGCAGAGATGGGACAGGGAGCACTGAAGCTTTCTTT
CASRDGTGSTEAFF
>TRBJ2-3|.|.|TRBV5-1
TGCGCCAGCAGCTACGACACGACAGATACGCAGTATTTT
CASSYDTTDTQYF
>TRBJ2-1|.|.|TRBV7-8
TGTGCCAGCAGCTTAATTCAGACAAGTCTAAACTACAATGAGCAGTTCTTC
CASSLIQTSLNYNEQFF
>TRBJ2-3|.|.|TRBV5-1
TGCGCCAGCAGCTTTCCCCTAACCACAGATACGCAGTATTTT
CASSFPLTTDTQYF
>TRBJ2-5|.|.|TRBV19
TGTGCCAGTAGTATAGCGGGTAGGGGCGAAGAGACCCAGTACTTC
CASSIAGRGEETQYF
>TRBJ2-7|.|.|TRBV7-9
TGTGCCAGCAGCTTAGGAATTGGGGGCACCAACGAGCAGTACTTC
CASSLGIGGTNEQYF
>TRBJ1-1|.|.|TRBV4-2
TGTGCCAGCAGCCAAGGGAACCCACTCGGAGGGCCTGAAGCTTTCTTT
CASSQGNPLGGPEAFF
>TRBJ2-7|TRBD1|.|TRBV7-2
TGTGCCAGCAGTTTAGAGGGACCGGGACAGGGTTCCTACGAGCAGTACTTC
CASSLEGPGQGSYEQYF
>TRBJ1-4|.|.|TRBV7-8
TGTGCCAGCAGACCAGGGGATGGACCAACTAATGAAAAACTGTTTTTT
CASRPGDGPTNEKLFF
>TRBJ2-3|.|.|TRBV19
TGTGCCAGTAAACGGGACGGCACAGATACGCAGTATTTT
CASKRDGTDTQYF
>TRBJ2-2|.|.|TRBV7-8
TGTGCCAGCAGCTTGGACAAATCGACCGGGGAGCTGTTTTTT
CASSLDKSTGELFF